This note documents a single TCR beta chain sequence. The antigen is undetermined. The sample originates from a study of cytomegalovirus exposure and HLA in healthy donors. General study points: Follow-up analysis found HLA locus-dependent TCR association rates, highest for DRB1 and lowest for HLA-C. Later work showed greater clonal expansion in HLA-associated TCR beta chains than in equally common others.

Donors counted as nominally healthy when sampled, yet unrecorded immune exposures were likely. Researchers ran the PCR with 60 Vbeta and 13 Jbeta primers. Clones were read by immunoSEQ multiplex PCR, and TCRdb kept only the in-frame ones, dropping some. This table holds 200,000 to 250,000 clones, 65% to 85% found once. Trimming shortened V by 2 bases and J by 3 bases, and 10 bases separated the two germline ends. The CDR3 runs to 14 residues. Germline V gives CDR1 MNHEY, CDR2 SVGAGI. Input material: PBMCs. The chain has TRBV6-5 and TRBJ1-2; weak D call: TRBD1 (5 bases). This sequence originates from a boy aged 2 to 10 in good health and CMV-seronegative. The DNA of the CDR3 is TGTGCCAGCAGTTACGCACAGGATCACTATGGCTACACCTTC. This gives the protein CASSYAQDHYGYTF.